The clone carrying this T cell receptor (beta chain) was picked up a small number of times. Its antigen remains unknown. The data derive from a study of identical twins. Deletions cut 6 bases from V and 1 base from J, with 12 bases between. Germline CDR1 reads SNHLY; CDR2 reads FYNNEI. This CDR3 has 15 amino acids. Regarding the study as a whole: For monozygotic twins, models underestimated out-of-frame TCR alpha sharing.

TCRdb independently ran MiXCR on the 5' RACE reads; one entry per CDR3 protein. The table includes around 480,000 distinct CDR3 sequences, 13% to 15% detected once. These same data were also listed under a study on yellow fever vaccine responses in identical twins.

Source material: CD4+ T cells sorted from blood. The sequence was obtained from a woman under 30 in good health. The rearrangement uses TRBV2 and TRBJ2-2, with a weak D call TRBD1 (6 bases). CDR3 in amino acids: CASRADRLNTGELFF. CDR3 in DNA: TGTGCCAGCAGGGCGGACAGACTGAACACCGGGGAGCTGTTTTTT.